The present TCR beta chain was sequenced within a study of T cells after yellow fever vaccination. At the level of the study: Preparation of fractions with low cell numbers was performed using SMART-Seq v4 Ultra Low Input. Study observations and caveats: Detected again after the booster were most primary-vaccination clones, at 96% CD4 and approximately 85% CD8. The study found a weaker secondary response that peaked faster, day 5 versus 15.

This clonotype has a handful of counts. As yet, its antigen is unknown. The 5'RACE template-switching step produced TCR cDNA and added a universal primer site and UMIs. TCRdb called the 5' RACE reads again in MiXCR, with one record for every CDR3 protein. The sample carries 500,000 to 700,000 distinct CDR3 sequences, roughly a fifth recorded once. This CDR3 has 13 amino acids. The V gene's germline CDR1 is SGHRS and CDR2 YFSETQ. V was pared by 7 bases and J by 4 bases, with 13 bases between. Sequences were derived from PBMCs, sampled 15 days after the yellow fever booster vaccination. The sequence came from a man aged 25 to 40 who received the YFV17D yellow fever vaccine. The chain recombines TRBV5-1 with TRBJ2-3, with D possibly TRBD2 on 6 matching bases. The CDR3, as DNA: TGCGCCAGCCGATGGAGGGATGCAGATACGCAGTATTTT. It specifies CASRWRDADTQYF.